The clone carrying this T cell receptor beta chain turned up a few times. Its cognate antigen is unknown. This record belongs to a study of T cell clonality in common variable immunodeficiency. Findings of the study overall: Common variable immunodeficiency TCR beta sequences reportedly had fewer deletions and N-nucleotide insertions. Links between repertoire features and CVID complications were heterogeneity-limited.

Reduced serum IgG, IgA and/or IgM plus specific antibody deficiency defined CVID. Each donor provided about 5 to 9 ml of heparinized whole blood. Only in-frame clones appear in the TCRdb table, and some are missing; sequencing was by immunoSEQ multiplex PCR. Singletons are absent from the sample, which has over 11,000 clones. This clonotype was sampled from a human donor with common variable immunodeficiency. Sequencing input: peripheral blood mononuclear cells.

The CDR3 spells CASSGVRGGSYEQYF. Incomplete CDR3 DNA: TGTGCCAGCAGTGGCGTTAGAGGGGGATCCTACGAG. This rearrangement joins TRBV6-1 to TRBJ2-7, with D possibly matching TRBD1 (6 bases). The CDR3 end lies 3 residues beyond the end of the read and is filled in from the germline J gene. Per germline, CDR1 MNHNS and CDR2 SASEGT. The CDR3 loop spans 15 amino acids. Trimming pared 4 bases from V and 1 base from J, leaving 14 bases between.